This T cell receptor (beta chain) was profiled in a study of cytomegalovirus exposure and HLA in healthy donors. This CDR3 region has 14 residues. Looked up from germline, CDR1 is SNHLY and CDR2 is FYNNEI. V shed 7 bases and J 4 bases; nucleotides not matched to a gene: 9. Primers: 60 Vbeta forward and 13 Jbeta reverse. Here immunoSEQ multiplex PCR was the method, and the copy in TCRdb shows in-frame clones only, minus some. The sample has about 150,000 clones, around 70% seen once. The clonotype originates from a woman in her fifties or sixties in good health and CMV-seropositive. Sequencing was performed on PBMCs. The chain carries TRBV2 and TRBJ1-1; TRBD1 matches at 7 bases. The CDR3 region is CASNQDRAGTEAFF. The CDR3 DNA reads TGTGCCAGCAATCAAGACAGGGCGGGCACTGAAGCTTTCTTT.